This TCR beta chain was identified in a study of blood T cell repertoires in COVID-19. Study-wide background: The cDNA or gDNA used as material had been derived from T cells, B-cell-depleted T cells, or PBMCs.

In the authors' workflow: Estimation of nucleated cell counts was performed using reference gene primer amplification. Sequencing was performed with immunoSEQ multiplex PCR; in TCRdb, only in-frame clones are kept and a portion is missing. V and J calls and clone size are copied from that table; D and trimming were computed from the DNA. The sample holds about 52,000 clones, around 82% seen once. Seattle's enrolled individuals joined amid active infection and were then monitored longitudinally. The CDR3 has 14 amino acids. Per the germline V gene, CDR1 is SGHRS and CDR2 is YFSETQ. V gave up 3 bases and J gave up 1 base; unmatched junction bases: 1.

This receptor was obtained from a woman aged 80 or older with COVID-19, enrolled during active disease. The genes are TRBV5-1 and TRBJ2-5; 9 nucleotides match TRBD1. The material sequenced was peripheral blood. This CDR3 reads CASSSQGAQETQYF. CDR3 nucleotides: TGCGCCAGCAGCTCACAGGGGGCCCAAGAGACCCAGTACTTC.